This TCR beta chain was identified in a study of T cells in Graves' hyperthyroidism and ophthalmopathy. At the level of the study: Any treatment followed the collection of peripheral blood at initial diagnosis. Findings and caveats of the study: Peripheral blood also featured most of the thyroid clonotypes expanded above 0.001. Stable hyperthyroidism was separated from ophthalmopathy by a model based on 13 V-J features.

This clonotype turned up a few times. Its antigen is still unknown. CDR3 length: 16 amino acids. Germline-derived CDR1 and CDR2 are SGHRS and YFSETQ. The ends lost 3 bases at V and 4 bases at J; junction bases unmatched: 7. Subjects with ophthalmopathy showed a Clinical Activity Score no lower than 3, a NOSPECS grade no lower than 4, and a duration shorter than 3 months. Amplified regions were TCR beta CDR3 sequences from RNA transcripts. HTBI primers were employed in a first-round RT-PCR of the TCR CDR3. TCRdb independently ran MiXCR on the multiplex PCR reads; one entry per CDR3 protein. The data contain around 490,000 distinct CDR3 sequences, 15% to 20% of them singletons.

The TCR originated in a man in his forties or fifties with Graves' ophthalmopathy. Sequencing was carried out using blood. The V gene is TRBV5-1, the J gene TRBJ2-1; 10 bases match TRBD1. CDR3 DNA sequence: TGCGCCAGCAGCTCATCACCGGGACAGGGGTACAATGAGCAGTTCTTC. Its translation: CASSSSPGQGYNEQFF. The full variable domain, its missing parts supplied by reference TRBV5-1 and TRBJ2-1, is KAGVTQTPRYLIKTRGQQVTLSCSPISGHRSVSWYQQTPGQGLQFLFEYFSETQRNKGNFPGRFSGRQFSNSRSEMNVSTLELGDSALYLCASSSSPGQGYNEQFFGPGTRLTVL.